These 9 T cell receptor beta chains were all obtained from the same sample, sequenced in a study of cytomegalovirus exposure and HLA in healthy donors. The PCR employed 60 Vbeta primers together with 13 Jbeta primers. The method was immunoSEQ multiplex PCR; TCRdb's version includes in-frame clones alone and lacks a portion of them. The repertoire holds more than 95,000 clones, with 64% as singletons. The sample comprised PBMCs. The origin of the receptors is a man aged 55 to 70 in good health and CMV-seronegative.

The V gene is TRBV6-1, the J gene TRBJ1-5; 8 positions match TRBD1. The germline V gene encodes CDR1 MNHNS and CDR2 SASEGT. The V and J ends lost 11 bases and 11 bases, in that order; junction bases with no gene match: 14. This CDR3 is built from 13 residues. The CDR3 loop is CAGNRDRGEAQHF. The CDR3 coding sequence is TGTGCCGGCAACCGCGACAGGGGTGAGGCCCAGCATTTT.

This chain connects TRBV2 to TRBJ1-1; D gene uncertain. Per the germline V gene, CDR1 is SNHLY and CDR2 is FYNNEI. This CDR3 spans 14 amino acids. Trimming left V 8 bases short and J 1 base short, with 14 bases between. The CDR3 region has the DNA TGTGCCAGCCGGAGGAGGGAAACGAACACTGAAGCTTTCTTT. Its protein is CASRRRETNTEAFF.

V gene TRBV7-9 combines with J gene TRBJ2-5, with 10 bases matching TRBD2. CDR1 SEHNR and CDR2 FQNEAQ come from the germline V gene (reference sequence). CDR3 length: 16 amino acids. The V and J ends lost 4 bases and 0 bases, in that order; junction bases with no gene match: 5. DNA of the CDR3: TGTGCCAGCAGCTGGGGACTAGCGAAGTACCAAGAGACCCAGTACTTC. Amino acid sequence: CASSWGLAKYQETQYF.

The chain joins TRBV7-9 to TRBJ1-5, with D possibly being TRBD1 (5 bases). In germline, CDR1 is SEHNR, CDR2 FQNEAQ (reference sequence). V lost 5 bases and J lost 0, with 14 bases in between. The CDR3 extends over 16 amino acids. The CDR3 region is CASSPGRGSSNQPQHF. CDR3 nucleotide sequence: TGTGCCAGCAGCCCGGGGCGGGGGAGTAGCAATCAGCCCCAGCATTTT. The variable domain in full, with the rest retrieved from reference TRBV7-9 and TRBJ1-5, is DTGVSQNPRHKITKRGQNVTFRCDPISEHNRLYWYRQTLGQGPEFLTYFQNEAQLEKSRLLSDRFSAERPKGSFSTLEIQRTEQGDSAMYLCASSPGRGSSNQPQHFGDGTRLSIL.

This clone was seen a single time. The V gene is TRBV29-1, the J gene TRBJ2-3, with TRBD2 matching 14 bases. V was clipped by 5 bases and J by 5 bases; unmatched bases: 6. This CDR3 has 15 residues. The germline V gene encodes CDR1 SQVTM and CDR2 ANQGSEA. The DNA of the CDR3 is TGCAGCGTTACAGGACTAGCGGGGGGAGTAGATACGCAGTATTTT. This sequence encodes CSVTGLAGGVDTQYF.

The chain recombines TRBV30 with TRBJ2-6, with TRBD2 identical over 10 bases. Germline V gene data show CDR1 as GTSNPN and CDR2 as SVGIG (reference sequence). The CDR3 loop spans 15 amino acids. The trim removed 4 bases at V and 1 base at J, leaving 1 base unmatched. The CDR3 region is CAWNSGRSGANVLTF. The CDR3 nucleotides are TGTGCCTGGAATAGCGGGAGGTCTGGGGCCAACGTCCTGACTTTC.

The CDR3 region has the DNA TGTGCCAGCTCACCTAATAGTGGGACTTCCTGGAGCTCCTACGAGCAGTACTTC. This translates into CASSPNSGTSWSSYEQYF. The rearrangement links TRBV18 to TRBJ2-7, with D possibly TRBD2 on 6 matching bases. This CDR3 has 18 amino acids. V was trimmed by 3 bases and J by 0 bases, leaving 21 bases between them. CDR1 and CDR2 from the germline V gene are KGHSH and LQKENI.

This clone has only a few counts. The CDR3 nucleotides are TGTGCCAGCAGAGCTAGCGGGTCCCCCCAAGAGACCCAGTACTTC. Amino acids: CASRASGSPQETQYF. This sequence joins TRBV6-5 and TRBJ2-5; 8 nucleotides line up with TRBD2. The junction had 7 bases not matched to a gene; V was cut back by 6 bases and J by 1 base. Germline V gene sequence: CDR1 MNHEY, CDR2 SVGAGI. The CDR3 is 15 amino acids.

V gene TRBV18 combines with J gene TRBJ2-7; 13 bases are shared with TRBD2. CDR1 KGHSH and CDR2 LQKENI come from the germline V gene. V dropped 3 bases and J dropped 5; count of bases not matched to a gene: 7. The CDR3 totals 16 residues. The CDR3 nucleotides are TGTGCCAGCTCACCCCTCGGGACTAGCGGGACGGACGAGCAGTACTTC. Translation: CASSPLGTSGTDEQYF.